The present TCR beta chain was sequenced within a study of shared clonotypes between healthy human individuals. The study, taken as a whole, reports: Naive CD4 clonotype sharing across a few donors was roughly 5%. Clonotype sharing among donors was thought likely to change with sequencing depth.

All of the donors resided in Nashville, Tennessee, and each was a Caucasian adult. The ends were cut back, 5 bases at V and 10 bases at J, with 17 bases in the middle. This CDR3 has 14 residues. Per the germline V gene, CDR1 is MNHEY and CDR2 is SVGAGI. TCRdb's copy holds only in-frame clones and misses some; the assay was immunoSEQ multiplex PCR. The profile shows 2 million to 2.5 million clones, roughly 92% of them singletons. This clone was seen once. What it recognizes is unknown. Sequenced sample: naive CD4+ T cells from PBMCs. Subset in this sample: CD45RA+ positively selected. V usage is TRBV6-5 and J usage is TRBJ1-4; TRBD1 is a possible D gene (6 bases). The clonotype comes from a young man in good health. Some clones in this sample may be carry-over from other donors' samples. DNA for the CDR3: TGTGCCAGCAGTCTTTCCTCGGGGGCGGGAAAACTGTTTTTT. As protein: CASSLSSGAGKLFF.